Listed below are T cell receptor beta chains from one sample, sequenced in a study of cytomegalovirus exposure and HLA in healthy donors. Sequencing used immunoSEQ multiplex PCR; TCRdb keeps in-frame clones, though not all of them. This sample's clone table lists 110,000 to 150,000 clones. Sequenced material: PBMCs. Every receptor here comes from a male donor in good health and CMV-seronegative. CDR3s include the opening cysteine and the closing phenylalanine or tryptophan. Fields, in order: V gene, D gene, CDR3 protein. D genes are given only for firm matches.

TRBV5-1 - CASSAEVGETQYF
TRBV5-6 - CASSLASAYGYTF
TRBV4-3 - CASSQARANFEQYF
TRBV1 - CTSSPPQGETYNEQFF
TRBV27 - CASSLSPAGSGNTIYF
TRBV10-3 TRBD1 CAISEWDRGDYEQYF
TRBV15 - CATSAGRQYEQYF
TRBV5-1 - CASSLAPPGQETQYF
TRBV25-1 TRBD1 CASSEYSGQEYNEQFF
TRBV6-6 - CASSYGQPGEKLFF
TRBV19 TRBD2 CASSPWTSGSGELFF
TRBV18 - CASSPYTGSGANVLTF
TRBV27 TRBD1 CASSLFGKDRVGSYEQYF
TRBV9 - CASSAGGVSYEQYF
TRBV27 TRBD2 CASSFVAGGPRETQYF
TRBV9 TRBD1 CASSESWDRAYEQYF
TRBV5-1 TRBD2 CASSLAVAGGPDEQFF
TRBV5-1 TRBD1 CASSLEGARDTQYF
TRBV29-1 - CSVRDRSNYGYTF
TRBV7-7 - CASSLDPGTETQYF
TRBV15 - CATSRGAISYEQYF
TRBV25-1 TRBD2 CASSETFLADELFF
TRBV5-6 TRBD2 CASSFGLAANEQFF
TRBV12-5 TRBD1 CASGRGTGDEKLFF
TRBV5-1 - CASSSPTDTEAFF
TRBV10-1 TRBD1 CASSRGQGTVEEQYF
TRBV18 - CASSPPGQPSSYEQYF
TRBV5-1 TRBD2 CASSLMREGSGNEQFF
TRBV7-9 - CASSVPGDIQYF
TRBV19 TRBD2 CASSFASGAYSGANVLTF
TRBV6-6 TRBD1 CASSYQGAQNEKLFF